The present entry profiles one TCR beta chain with its context. This record belongs to a study of blood T cell repertoires in COVID-19. Study as a whole: COVID-19 samples from acute and convalescent phases originated in the United States, Italy and Spain.

There are 14 residues in the CDR3. Germline CDR1 is LNHDA and CDR2 is SQIVND (reference sequence). Trimming cost V 5 bases and J 6 bases, with 16 bases left between them. Method: immunoSEQ multiplex PCR; TCRdb's copy keeps in-frame clones and lacks some. The sample yields roughly 300,000 clones, approximately 87% seen once. This sequence originates from a woman between 35 and 50 years old who had recovered from COVID-19. V gene TRBV19 combines with J gene TRBJ2-5; maybe TRBD2 (6 bases). Sequencing was done on a sample of peripheral blood. The CDR3 DNA reads as TGTGCCAGTAGTCCGGGAGCTGGGTTCCAGACCCAGTACTTC. Protein: CASSPGAGFQTQYF.